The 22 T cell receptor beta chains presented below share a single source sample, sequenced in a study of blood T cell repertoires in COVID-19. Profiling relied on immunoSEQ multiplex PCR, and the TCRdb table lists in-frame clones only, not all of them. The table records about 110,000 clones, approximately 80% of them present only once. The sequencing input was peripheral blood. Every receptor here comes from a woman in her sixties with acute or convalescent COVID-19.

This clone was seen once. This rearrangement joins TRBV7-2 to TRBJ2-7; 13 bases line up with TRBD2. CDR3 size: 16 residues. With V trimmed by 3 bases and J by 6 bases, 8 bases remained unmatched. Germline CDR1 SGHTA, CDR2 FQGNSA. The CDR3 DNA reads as TGTGCCAGCAGCTTCACTAGCGGGAGGGTGGGCGGCGAGCAGTACTTC. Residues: CASSFTSGRVGGEQYF. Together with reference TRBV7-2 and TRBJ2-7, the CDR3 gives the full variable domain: GAGVSQSPSNKVTEKGKDVELRCDPISGHTALYWYRQSLGQGLEFLIYFQGNSAPDKSGLPSDRFSAERTGGSVSTLTIQRTQQEDSAVYLCASSFTSGRVGGEQYFGPGTRLTVT.

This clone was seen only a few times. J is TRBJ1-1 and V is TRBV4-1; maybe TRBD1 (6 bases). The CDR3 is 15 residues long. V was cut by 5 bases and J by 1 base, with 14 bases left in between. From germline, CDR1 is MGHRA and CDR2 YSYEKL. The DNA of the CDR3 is TGCGCCAGCAGCAATCCGGGACAACGGAACACTGAAGCTTTCTTT. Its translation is CASSNPGQRNTEAFF.

CDR3 bases: TGTGCCTGGAATGCCGGGGGAGGGCATCATGAGCAGTTCTTC. As protein: CAWNAGGGHHEQFF. The rearrangement joins TRBV30 to TRBJ2-1; 7 positions match TRBD2. J lost 8 bases, V lost 4 bases, and 11 bases had no gene match. CDR1 and CDR2 from the germline V gene are GTSNPN and SVGIG (reference sequence). The CDR3 spans 14 residues.

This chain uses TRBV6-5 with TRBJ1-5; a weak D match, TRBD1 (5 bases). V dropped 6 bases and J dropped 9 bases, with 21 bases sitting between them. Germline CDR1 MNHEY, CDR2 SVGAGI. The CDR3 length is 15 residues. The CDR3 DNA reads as TGTGCCAGCAGCAGAGCTATCAGGGAAGATCGGCCCCAGCATTTT. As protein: CASSRAIREDRPQHF.

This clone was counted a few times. The CDR3 sequence: CASSLSGTGGTEAFF. The CDR3 region has the DNA TGCGCCAGCAGCTTATCCGGGACAGGGGGCACTGAAGCTTTCTTT. The chain uses TRBV5-1 and TRBJ1-1, with 11 nucleotides matching TRBD1. CDR1 and CDR2 from the germline V gene are SGHRS and YFSETQ. J was trimmed by 4 bases and V by 2 bases; bases with no gene match: 4. The CDR3 has 15 residues.

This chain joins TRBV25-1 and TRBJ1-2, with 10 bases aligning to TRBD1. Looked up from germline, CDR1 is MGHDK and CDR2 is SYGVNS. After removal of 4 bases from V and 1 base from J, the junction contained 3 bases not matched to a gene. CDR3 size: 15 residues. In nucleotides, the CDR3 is TGTGCCAGCAGTGGCGGACAGGGGGGTAACTATGGCTACACCTTC. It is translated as CASSGGQGGNYGYTF.

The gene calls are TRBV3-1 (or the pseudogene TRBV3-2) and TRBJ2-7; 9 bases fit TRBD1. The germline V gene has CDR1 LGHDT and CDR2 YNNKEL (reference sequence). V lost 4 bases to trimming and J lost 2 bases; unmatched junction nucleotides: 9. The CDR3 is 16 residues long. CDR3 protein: CASSPNRGTGPYEQYF. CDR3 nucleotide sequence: TGTGCCAGCAGCCCTAATAGAGGGACAGGGCCCTACGAGCAGTACTTC.

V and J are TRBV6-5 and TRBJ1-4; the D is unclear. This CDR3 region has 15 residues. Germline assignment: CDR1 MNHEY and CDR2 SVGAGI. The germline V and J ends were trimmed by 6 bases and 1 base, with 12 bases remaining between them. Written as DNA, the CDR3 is TGTGCCAGCAGATACCACGGGGTAACTAATGAAAAACTGTTTTTT. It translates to CASRYHGVTNEKLFF.

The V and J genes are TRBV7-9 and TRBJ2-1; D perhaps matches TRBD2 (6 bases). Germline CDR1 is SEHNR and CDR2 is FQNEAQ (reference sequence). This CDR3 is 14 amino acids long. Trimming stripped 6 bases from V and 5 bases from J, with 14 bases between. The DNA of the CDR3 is TGTGCCAGCAGATCCGGGACTCTACACAATGAGCAGTTCTTC. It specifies CASRSGTLHNEQFF.

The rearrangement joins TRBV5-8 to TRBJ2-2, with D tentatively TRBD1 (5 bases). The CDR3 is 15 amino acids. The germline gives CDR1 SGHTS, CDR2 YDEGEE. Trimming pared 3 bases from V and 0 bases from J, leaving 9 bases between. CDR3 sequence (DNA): TGTGCCAGCAGCTCGACAGCCCCGAACACCGGGGAGCTGTTTTTT. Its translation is CASSSTAPNTGELFF.

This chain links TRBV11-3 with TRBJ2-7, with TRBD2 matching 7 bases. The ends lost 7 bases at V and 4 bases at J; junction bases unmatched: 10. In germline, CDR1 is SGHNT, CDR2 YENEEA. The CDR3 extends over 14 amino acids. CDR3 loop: CASTVLEGGYEQYF. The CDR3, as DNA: TGTGCCAGCACCGTTCTAGAGGGAGGGTACGAGCAGTACTTC.

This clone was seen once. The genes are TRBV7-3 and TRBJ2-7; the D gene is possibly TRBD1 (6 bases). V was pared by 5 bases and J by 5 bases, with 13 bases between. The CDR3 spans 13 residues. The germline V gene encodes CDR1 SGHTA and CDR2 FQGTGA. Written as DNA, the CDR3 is TGTGCCAGCAGCACCACAGGGTCCCACGAGCAGTACTTC. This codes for CASSTTGSHEQYF. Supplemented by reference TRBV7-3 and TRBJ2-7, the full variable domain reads GAGVSQTPSNKVTEKGKYVELRCDPISGHTALYWYRQSLGQGPEFLIYFQGTGAADDSGLPNDRFFAVRPEGSVSTLKIQRTERGDSAVYLCASSTTGSHEQYFGPGTRLTVT.

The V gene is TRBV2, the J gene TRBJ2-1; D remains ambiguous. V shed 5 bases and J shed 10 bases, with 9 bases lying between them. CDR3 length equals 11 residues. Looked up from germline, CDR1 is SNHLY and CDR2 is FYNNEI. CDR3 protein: CASSYQSEQFF. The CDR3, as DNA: TGTGCCAGCAGTTACCAGTCCGAGCAGTTCTTC.

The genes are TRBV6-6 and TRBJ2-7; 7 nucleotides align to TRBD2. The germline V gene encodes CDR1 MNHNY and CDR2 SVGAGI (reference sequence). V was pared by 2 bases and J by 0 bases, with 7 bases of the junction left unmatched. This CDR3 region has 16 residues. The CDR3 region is CASSYMASGASYEQYF. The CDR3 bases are TGTGCCAGCAGTTACATGGCTAGCGGAGCCTCCTACGAGCAGTACTTC.

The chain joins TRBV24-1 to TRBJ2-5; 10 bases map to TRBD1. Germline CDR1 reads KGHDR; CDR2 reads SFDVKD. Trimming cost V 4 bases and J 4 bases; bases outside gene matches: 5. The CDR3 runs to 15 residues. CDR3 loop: CATSDPGQGGETQYF. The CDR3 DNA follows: TGTGCCACCAGTGACCCCGGACAGGGGGGAGAGACCCAGTACTTC.

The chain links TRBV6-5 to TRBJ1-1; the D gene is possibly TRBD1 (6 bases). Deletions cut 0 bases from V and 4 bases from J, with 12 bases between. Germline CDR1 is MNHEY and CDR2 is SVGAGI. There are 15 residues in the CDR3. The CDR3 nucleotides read TGTGCCAGCAGTTACTCGAGGAGGGGGGGCACTGAAGCTTTCTTT. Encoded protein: CASSYSRRGGTEAFF.

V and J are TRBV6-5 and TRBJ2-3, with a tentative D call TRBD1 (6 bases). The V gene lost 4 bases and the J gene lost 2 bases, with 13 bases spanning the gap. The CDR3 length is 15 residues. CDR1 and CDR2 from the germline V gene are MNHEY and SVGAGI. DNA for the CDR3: TGTGCCAGCAGTTCCGGTTGGGACATCACAGATACGCAGTATTTT. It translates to CASSSGWDITDTQYF.

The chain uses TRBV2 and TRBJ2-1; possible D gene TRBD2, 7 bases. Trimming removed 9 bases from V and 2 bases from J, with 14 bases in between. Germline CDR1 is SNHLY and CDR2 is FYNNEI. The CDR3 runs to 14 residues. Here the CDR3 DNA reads TGTGCCAGGCCGTTGGGGGGGCCCTACAATGAGCAGTTCTTC. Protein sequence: CARPLGGPYNEQFF.

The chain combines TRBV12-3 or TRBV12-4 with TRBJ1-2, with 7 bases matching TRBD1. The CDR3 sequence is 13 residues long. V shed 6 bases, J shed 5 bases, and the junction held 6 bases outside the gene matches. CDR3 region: CASRKTGDYGYTF. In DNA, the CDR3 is TGTGCCAGCAGAAAAACAGGGGATTATGGCTACACCTTC.

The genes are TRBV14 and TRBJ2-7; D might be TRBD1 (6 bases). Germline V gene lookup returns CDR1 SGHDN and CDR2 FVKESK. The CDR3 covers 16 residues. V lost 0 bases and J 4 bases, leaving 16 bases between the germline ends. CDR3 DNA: TGTGCCAGCAGCCAAGATTTCGGCAGGGGCAGGTACGAGCAGTACTTC. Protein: CASSQDFGRGRYEQYF.

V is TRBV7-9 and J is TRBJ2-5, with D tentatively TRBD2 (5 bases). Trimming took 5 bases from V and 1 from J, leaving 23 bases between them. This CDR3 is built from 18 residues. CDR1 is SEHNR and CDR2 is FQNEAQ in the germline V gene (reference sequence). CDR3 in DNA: TGTGCCAGCAGCCGACATCGAGGCCGGGGTAGGGTCCAAGAGACCCAGTACTTC. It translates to CASSRHRGRGRVQETQYF.

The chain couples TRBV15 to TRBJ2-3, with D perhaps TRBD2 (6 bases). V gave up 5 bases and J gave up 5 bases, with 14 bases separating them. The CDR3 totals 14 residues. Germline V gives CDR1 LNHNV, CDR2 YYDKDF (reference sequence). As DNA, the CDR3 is TGTGCCACCAGCGGATGGGGGGTAGAAGATACGCAGTATTTT. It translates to CATSGWGVEDTQYF.